This T cell receptor beta chain was sequenced for a study of blood T cell repertoires in COVID-19. Adults between about 18 and 95 years of age took part from 20 to 25 US areas. Participants classified as exposed had met a COVID-19 case within 2 weeks before study entry. Original data processing: The assay estimated nucleated cells by amplifying reference gene primers. The assay was immunoSEQ multiplex PCR, and TCRdb's table has in-frame clones only and misses some. The DNA gave D and trimming, while V, J and clone size come from that table. The sample contains some 270,000 clones, roughly 81% of which appear only once. The CDR3 is 15 amino acids. V was clipped by 3 bases and J by 6 bases; unmatched bases: 8. CDR1 is SEHNR and CDR2 is FQNEAQ in the germline V gene (reference sequence).

The chain joins TRBV7-9 to TRBJ1-5; TRBD1 matches at 7 bases. The origin of this receptor is a woman in her forties or fifties who had been exposed to COVID-19. The sample taken for sequencing was PBMCs or T cells enriched from blood (not recorded which). CDR3 amino acids: CASSFGTEVSQPQHF. The CDR3 nucleotides read TGTGCCAGCAGCTTTGGGACAGAGGTTAGTCAGCCCCAGCATTTT.